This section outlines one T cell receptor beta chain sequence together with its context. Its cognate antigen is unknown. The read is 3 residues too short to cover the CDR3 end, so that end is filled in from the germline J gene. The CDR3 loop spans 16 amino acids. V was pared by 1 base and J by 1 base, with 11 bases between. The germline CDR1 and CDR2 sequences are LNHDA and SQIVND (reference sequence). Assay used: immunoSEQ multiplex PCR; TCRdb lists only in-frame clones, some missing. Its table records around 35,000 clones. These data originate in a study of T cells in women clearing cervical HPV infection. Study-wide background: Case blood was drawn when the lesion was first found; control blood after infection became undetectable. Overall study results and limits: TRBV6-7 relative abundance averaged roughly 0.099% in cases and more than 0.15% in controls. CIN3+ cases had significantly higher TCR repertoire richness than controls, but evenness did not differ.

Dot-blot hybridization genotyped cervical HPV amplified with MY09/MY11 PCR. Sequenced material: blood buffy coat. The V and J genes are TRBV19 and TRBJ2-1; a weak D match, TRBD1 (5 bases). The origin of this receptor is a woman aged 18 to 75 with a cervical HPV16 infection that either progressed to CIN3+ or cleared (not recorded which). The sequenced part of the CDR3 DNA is TGTGCCAGTAGTATAGTAAAGGGGATATCCTACAATGAG. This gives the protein CASSIVKGISYNE. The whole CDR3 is CASSIVKGISYNEQFF.